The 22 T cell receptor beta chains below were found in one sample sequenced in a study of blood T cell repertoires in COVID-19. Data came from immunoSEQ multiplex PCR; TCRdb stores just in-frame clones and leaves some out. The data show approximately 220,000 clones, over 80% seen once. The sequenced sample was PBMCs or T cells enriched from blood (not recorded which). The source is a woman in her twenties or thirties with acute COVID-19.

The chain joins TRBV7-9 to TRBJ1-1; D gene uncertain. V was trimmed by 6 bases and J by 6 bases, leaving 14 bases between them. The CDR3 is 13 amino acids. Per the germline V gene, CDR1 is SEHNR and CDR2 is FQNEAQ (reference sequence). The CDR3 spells CASRTATRPEAFF. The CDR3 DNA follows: TGTGCCAGCAGAACGGCGACAAGACCTGAAGCTTTCTTT.

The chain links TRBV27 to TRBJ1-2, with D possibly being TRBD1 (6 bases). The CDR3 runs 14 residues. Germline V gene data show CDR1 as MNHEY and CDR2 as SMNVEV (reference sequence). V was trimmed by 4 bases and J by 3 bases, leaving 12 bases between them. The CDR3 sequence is CASSYRQADYGYTF. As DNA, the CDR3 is TGTGCCAGCAGTTACCGACAGGCAGACTATGGCTACACCTTC.

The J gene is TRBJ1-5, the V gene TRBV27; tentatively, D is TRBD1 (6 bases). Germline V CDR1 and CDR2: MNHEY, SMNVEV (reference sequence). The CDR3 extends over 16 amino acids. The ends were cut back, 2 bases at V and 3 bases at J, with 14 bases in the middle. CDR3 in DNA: TGTGCCAGCAGTTTAATCGGGGGGCAGATCAATCAGCCCCAGCATTTT. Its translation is CASSLIGGQINQPQHF.

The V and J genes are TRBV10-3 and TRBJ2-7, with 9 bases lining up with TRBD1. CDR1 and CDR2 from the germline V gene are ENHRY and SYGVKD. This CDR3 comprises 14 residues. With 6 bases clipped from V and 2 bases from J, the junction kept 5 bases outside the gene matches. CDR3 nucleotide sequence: TGTGCCATCAGGGGGACAGGGTATACCTACGAGCAGTACTTC. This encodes CAIRGTGYTYEQYF.

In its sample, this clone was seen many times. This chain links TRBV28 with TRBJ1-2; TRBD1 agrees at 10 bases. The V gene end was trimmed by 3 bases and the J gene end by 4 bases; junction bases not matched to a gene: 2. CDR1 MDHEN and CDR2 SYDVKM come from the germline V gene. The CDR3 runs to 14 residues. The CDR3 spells CASSLDRGFYGYTF. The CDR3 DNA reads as TGTGCCAGCAGTTTGGACAGGGGGTTCTATGGCTACACCTTC.

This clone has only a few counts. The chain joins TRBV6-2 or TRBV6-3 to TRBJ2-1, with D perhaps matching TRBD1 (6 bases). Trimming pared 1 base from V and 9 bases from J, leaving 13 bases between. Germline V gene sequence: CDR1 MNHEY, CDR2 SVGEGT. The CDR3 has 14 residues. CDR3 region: CASSYYQDSSEQFF. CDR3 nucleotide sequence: TGTGCCAGCAGTTACTATCAGGACAGTTCTGAGCAGTTCTTC.

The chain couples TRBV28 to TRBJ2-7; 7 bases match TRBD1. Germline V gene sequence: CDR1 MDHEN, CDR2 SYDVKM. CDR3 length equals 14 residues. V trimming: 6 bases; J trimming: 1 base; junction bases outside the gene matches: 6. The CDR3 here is CASRFGTASYEQYF. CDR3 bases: TGTGCCAGCAGGTTCGGGACAGCTTCCTACGAGCAGTACTTC.

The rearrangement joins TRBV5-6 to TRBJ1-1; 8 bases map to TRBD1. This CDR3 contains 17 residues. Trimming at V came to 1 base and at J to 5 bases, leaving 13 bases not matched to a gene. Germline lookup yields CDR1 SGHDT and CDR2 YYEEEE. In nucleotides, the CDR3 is TGTGCCAGCAGCTTGAATGGACAGGGTCTAGTTTTGACTGAAGCTTTCTTT. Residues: CASSLNGQGLVLTEAFF.

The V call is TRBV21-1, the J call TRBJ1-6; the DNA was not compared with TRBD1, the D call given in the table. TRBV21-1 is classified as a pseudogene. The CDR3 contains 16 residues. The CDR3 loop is CASSKFETGKDSPLHF. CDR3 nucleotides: TGTGCCAGCAGCAAATTTGAGACAGGGAAGGATTCACCCCTCCACTTT.

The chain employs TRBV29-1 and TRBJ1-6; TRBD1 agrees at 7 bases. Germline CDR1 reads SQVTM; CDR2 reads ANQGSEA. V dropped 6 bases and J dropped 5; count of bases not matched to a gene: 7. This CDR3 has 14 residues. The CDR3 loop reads CSVTTGTDNSPLHF. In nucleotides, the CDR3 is TGCAGCGTGACCACCGGGACAGATAATTCACCCCTCCACTTT.

CDR3 region: CASSTGNLYNEQFF. The CDR3 bases are TGCGCCAGCAGCACAGGGAACTTGTACAATGAGCAGTTCTTC. The chain uses TRBV5-1 and TRBJ2-1, with D possibly being TRBD1 (6 bases). The CDR3 has 14 residues. V dropped 4 bases and J dropped 4 bases, with 12 bases sitting between them. In germline, CDR1 is SGHRS, CDR2 YFSETQ.

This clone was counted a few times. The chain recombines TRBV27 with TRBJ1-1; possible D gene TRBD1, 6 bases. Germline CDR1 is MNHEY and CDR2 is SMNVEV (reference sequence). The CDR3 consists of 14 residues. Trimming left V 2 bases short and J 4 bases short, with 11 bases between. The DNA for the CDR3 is TGTGCCAGCAGTTTACTCCAGGGGAGCACTGAAGCTTTCTTT. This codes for CASSLLQGSTEAFF.

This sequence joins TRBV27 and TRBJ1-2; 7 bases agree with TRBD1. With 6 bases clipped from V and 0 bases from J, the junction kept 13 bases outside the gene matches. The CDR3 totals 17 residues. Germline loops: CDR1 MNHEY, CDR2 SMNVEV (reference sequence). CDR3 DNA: TGTGCCAGCAGCAGCATTAGGGACAGTCTCTCTAACTATGGCTACACCTTC. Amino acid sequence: CASSSIRDSLSNYGYTF.

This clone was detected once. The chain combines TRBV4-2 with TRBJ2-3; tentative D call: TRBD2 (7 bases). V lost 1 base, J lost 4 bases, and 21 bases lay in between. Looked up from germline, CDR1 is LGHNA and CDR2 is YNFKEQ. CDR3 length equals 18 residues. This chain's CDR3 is CASSQVEGGRSTPDTQYF. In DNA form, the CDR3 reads TGTGCCAGCAGCCAAGTCGAGGGGGGGCGATCGACTCCAGATACGCAGTATTTT.

The DNA of the CDR3 is TGTGCCAGCAGCTTAGCGGTTGGGGGGGAATATAGCAATCAGCCCCAGCATTTT. Protein: CASSLAVGGEYSNQPQHF. The chain has TRBV7-9 and TRBJ1-5; TRBD1 is a possible D gene (5 bases). V lost 0 bases to trimming and J lost 0 bases, with 15 bases between them. The CDR3 is made up of 18 amino acids. Germline V gene sequence: CDR1 SEHNR, CDR2 FQNEAQ (reference sequence).

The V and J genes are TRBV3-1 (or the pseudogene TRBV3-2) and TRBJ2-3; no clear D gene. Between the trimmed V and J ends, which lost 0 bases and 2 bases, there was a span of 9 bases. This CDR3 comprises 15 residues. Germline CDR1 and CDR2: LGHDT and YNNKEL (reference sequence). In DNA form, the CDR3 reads TGTGCCAGCAGCCAAGATAGTGGTTACACAGATACGCAGTATTTT. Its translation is CASSQDSGYTDTQYF.

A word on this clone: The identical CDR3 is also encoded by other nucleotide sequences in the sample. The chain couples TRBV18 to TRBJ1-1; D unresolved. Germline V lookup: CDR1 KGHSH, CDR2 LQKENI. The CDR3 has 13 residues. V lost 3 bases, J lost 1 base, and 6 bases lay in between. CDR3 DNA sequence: TGTGCCAGCTCACCCGGTGGGAACACTGAAGCTTTCTTT. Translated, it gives CASSPGGNTEAFF.

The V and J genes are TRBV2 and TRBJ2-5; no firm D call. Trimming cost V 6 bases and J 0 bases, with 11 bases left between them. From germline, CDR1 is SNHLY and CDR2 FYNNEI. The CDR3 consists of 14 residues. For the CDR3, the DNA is TGTGCCAGCAGGGATGGGCCGAACCAAGAGACCCAGTACTTC. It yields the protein CASRDGPNQETQYF. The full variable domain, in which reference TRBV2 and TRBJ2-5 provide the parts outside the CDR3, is EPEVTQTPSHQVTQMGQEVILRCVPISNHLYFYWYRQILGQKVEFLVSFYNNEISEKSEIFDDQFSVERPDGSNFTLKIRSTKLEDSAMYFCASRDGPNQETQYFGPGTRLLVL.

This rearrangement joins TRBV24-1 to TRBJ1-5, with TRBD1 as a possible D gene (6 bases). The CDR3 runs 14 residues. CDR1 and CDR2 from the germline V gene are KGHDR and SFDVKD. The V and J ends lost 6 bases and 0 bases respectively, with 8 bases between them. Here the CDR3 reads CATSTGTSNQPQHF. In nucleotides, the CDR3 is TGTGCCACCAGTACAGGGACTAGCAATCAGCCCCAGCATTTT.

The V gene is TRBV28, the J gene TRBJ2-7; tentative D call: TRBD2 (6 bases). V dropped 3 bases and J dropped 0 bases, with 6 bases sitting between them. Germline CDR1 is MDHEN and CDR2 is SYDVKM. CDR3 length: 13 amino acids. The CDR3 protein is CASSLEGSYEQYF. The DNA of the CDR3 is TGTGCCAGCAGTTTGGAGGGCTCCTACGAGCAGTACTTC.

DNA for the CDR3: TGTGCCAGCACCAAACCAGGAGGCGGGGGTGAAAAACTGTTTTTT. This sequence encodes CASTKPGGGGEKLFF. The chain is built from TRBV6-4 and TRBJ1-4, with D possibly TRBD1 on 5 matching bases. Trimming stripped 7 bases from V and 7 bases from J, with 19 bases between. There are 15 residues in the CDR3. The germline CDR1 and CDR2 sequences are MRHNA and SNTAGT.

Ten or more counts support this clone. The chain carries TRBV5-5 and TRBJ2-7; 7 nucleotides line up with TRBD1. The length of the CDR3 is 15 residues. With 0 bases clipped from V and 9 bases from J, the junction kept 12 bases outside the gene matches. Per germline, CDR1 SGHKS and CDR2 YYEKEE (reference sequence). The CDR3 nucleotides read TGTGCCAGCAGCTTGGAAGGACAGGATCTACGAGGGCAGTACTTC. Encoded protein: CASSLEGQDLRGQYF. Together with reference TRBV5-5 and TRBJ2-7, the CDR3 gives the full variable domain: DAGVTQSPTHLIKTRGQQVTLRCSPISGHKSVSWYQQVLGQGPQFIFQYYEKEERGRGNFPDRFSARQFPNYSSELNVNALLLGDSALYLCASSLEGQDLRGQYFGPGTRLTVT.